This T cell receptor (beta chain) comes out of a study of cytomegalovirus exposure and HLA in healthy donors. Looked up from germline, CDR1 is GTSNPN and CDR2 is SVGIG (reference sequence). CDR3 length: 12 residues. Trimming took 3 bases from V and 2 from J, leaving 7 bases between them. Researchers ran the PCR with 60 Vbeta and 13 Jbeta primers. The data were produced by immunoSEQ multiplex PCR, yet TCRdb's version contains in-frame clones alone and is incomplete. The sample includes roughly 190,000 clones, 79% of them seen just once. Input material: PBMCs. This receptor was identified in a girl aged 5-17 years in good health and CMV-seropositive. This chain connects TRBV30 to TRBJ1-2; no clear D gene. The CDR3 coding sequence is TGTGCCTGGAGCCCACAGAACTATGGCTACACCTTC. Its translation is CAWSPQNYGYTF. The full variable domain, rest sourced from reference TRBV30 and TRBJ1-2, is SQTIHQWPATLVQPVGSPLSLECTVEGTSNPNLYWYRQAAGRGLQLLFYSVGIGQISSEVPQNLSASRPQDRQFILSSKKLLLSDSGFYLCAWSPQNYGYTFGSGTRLTVV.